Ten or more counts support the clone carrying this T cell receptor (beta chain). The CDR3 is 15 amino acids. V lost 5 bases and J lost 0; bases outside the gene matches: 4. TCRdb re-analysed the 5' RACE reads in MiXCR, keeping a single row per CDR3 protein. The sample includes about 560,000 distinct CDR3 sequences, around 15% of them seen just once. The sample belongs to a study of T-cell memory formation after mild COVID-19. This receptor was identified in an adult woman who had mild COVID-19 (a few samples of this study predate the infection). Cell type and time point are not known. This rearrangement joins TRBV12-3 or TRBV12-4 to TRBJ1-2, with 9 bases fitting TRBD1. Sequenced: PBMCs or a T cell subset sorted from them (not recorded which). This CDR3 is CASSIGQGTNYGYTF. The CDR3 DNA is TGTGCCAGCAGTATTGGACAGGGGACTAACTATGGCTACACCTTC.